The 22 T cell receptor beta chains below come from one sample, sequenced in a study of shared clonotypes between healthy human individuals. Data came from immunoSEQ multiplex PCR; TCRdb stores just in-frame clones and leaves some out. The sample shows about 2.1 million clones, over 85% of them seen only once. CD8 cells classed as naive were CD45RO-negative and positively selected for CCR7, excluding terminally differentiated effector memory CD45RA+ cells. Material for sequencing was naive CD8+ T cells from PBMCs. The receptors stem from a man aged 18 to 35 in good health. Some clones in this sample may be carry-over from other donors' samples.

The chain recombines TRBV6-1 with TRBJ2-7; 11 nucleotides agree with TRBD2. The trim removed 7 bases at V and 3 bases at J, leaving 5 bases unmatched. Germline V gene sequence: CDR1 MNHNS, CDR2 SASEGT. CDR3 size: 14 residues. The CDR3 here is CASTTGLAGYEQYF. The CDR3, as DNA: TGTGCCAGCACTACAGGACTAGCGGGCTACGAGCAGTACTTC.

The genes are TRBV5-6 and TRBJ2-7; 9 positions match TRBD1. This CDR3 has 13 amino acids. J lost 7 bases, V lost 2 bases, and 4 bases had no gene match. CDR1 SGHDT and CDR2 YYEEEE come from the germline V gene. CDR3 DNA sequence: TGTGCCAGCAGCTTTGACAGGGGGGGTGAGCAGTACTTC. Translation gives CASSFDRGGEQYF. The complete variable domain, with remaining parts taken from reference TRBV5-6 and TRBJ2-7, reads DAGVTQSPTHLIKTRGQQVTLRCSPKSGHDTVSWYQQALGQGPQFIFQYYEEEERQRGNFPDRFSGHQFPNYSSELNVNALLLGDSALYLCASSFDRGGEQYFGPGTRLTVT.

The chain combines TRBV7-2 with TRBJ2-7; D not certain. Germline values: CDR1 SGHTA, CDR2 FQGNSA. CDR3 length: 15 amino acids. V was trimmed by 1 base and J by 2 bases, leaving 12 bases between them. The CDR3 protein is CASSLDRGQPYEQYF. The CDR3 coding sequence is TGTGCCAGCAGCTTAGATCGTGGCCAGCCCTACGAGCAGTACTTC.

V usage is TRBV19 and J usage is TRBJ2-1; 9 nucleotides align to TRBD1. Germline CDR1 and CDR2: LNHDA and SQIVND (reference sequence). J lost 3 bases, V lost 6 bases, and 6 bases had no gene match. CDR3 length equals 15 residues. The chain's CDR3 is CASSVTGGGYNEQFF. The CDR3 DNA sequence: TGTGCCAGTAGCGTAACAGGGGGCGGCTACAATGAGCAGTTCTTC. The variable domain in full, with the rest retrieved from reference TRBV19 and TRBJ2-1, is DGGITQSPKYLFRKEGQNVTLSCEQNLNHDAMYWYRQDPGQGLRLIYYSQIVNDFQKGDIAEGYSVSREKKESFPLTVTSAQKNPTAFYLCASSVTGGGYNEQFFGPGTRLTVL.

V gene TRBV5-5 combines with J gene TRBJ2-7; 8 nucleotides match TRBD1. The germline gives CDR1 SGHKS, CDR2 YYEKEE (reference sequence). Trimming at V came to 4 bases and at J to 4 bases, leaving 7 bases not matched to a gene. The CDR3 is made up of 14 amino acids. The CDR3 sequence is CASSHRDRRYEQYF. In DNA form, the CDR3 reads TGTGCCAGCAGCCACCGGGACAGGCGGTACGAGCAGTACTTC.

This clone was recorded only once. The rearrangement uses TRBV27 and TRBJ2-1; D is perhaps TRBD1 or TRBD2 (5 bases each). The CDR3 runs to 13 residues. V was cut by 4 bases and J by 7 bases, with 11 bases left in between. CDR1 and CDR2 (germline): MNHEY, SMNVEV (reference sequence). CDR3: CASSWGEGNEQFF. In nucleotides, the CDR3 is TGTGCCAGCAGTTGGGGCGAGGGGAATGAGCAGTTCTTC.

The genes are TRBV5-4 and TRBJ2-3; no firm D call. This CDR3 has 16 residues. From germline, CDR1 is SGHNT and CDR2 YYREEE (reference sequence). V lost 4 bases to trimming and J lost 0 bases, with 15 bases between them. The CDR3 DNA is TGTGCCAGCAGCCTTTCCGTTGAGACTAGCACAGATACGCAGTATTTT. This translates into CASSLSVETSTDTQYF.

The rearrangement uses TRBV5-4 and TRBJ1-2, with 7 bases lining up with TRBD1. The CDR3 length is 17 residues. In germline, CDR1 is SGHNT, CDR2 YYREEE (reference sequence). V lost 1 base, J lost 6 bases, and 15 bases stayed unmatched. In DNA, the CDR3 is TGTGCCAGCAGCTTGATTTATACAGGGGTATCTGTAGATGGCTACACCTTC. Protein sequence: CASSLIYTGVSVDGYTF.

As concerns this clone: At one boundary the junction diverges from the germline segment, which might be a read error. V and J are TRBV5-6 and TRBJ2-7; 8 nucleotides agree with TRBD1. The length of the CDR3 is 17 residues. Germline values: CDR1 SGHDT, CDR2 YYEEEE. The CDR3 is CASSSPGELAFSTGADF. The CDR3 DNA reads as TGTGCCAGCAGCTCTCCAGGGGAGTTAGCGTTCTCGACAGGGGCTGACTTC.

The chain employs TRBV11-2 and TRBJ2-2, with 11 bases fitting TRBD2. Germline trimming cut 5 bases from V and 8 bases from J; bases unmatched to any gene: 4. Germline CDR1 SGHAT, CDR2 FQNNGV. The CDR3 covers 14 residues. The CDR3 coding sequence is TGTGCCAGCAGCCCCCGGACTAGCGGGGGGGAGCTGTTTTTT. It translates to CASSPRTSGGELFF.

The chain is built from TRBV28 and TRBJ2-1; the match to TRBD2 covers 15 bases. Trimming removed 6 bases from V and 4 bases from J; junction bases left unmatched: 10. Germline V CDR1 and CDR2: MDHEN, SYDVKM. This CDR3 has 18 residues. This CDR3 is CASRAGLAGGNLYNEQFF. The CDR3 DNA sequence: TGTGCCAGCAGAGCGGGACTAGCGGGAGGAAACCTGTACAATGAGCAGTTCTTC.

The CDR3 protein is CASSLERLAGVEQYF. The CDR3 DNA is TGTGCCAGCAGCTTAGAGAGGCTAGCGGGAGTGGAGCAGTACTTC. The J gene is TRBJ2-7, the V gene TRBV7-8, with 10 bases fitting TRBD2. Unmatched junction bases numbered 7, after V lost 1 base and J lost 7 bases. The CDR3 loop spans 15 amino acids. Germline-derived CDR1 and CDR2 are SGHVS and FQNEAQ.

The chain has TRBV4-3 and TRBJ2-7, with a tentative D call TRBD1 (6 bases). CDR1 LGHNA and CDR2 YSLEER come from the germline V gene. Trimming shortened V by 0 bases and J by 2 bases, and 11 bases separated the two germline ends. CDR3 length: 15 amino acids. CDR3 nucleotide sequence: TGCGCCAGCAGCCAAGAGATGGGACAAACCTACGAGCAGTACTTC. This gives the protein CASSQEMGQTYEQYF.

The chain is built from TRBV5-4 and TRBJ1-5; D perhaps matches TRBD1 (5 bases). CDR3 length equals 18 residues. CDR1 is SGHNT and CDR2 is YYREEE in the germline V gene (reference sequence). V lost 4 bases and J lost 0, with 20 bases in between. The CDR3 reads CASSQGPPGPYSNQPQHF. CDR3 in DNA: TGTGCCAGCAGCCAGGGACCTCCGGGACCATATAGCAATCAGCCCCAGCATTTT.

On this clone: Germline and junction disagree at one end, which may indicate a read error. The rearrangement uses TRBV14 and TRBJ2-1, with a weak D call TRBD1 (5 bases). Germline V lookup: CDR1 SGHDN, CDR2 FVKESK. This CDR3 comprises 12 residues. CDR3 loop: CASSQVNSLRVF. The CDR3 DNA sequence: TGTGCCAGCAGCCAAGTTAACAGCCTCAGGGTCTTC.

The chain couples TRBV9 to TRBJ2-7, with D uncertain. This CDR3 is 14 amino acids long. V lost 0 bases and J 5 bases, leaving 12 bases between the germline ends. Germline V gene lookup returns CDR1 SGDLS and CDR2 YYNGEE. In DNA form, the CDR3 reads TGTGCCAGCAGCGTAGTCGGCTTCAACGACGAGCAGTACTTC. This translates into CASSVVGFNDEQYF.

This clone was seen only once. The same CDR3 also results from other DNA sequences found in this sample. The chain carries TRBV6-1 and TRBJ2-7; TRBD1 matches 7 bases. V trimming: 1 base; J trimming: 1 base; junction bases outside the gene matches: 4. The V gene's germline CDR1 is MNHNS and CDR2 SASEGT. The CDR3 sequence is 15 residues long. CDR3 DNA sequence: TGTGCCAGCAGTGAAGGACAGGGCCCGTCCTACGAGCAGTACTTC. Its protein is CASSEGQGPSYEQYF.

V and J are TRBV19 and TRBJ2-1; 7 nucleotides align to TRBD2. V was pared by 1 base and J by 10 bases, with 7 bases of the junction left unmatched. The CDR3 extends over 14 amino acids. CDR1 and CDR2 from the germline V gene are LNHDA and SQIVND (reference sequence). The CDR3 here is CASSIGGGPREQFF. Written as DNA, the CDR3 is TGTGCCAGTAGTATAGGGGGAGGGCCGCGAGAGCAGTTCTTC.

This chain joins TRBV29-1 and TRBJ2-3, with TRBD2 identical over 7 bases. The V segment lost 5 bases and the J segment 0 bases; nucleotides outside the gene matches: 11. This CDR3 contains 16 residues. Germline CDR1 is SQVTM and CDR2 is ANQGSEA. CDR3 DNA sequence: TGCAGCGTTTTACTACGGGGCGGGAGTAGCACAGATACGCAGTATTTT. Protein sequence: CSVLLRGGSSTDTQYF.

CDR3: CASSLIGTGIDGYTF. CDR3 nucleotides: TGTGCCAGCAGTTTGATCGGGACAGGGATCGATGGCTACACCTTC. V is TRBV27 and J is TRBJ1-2; 9 bases are shared with TRBD1. The CDR3 runs to 15 residues. The germline V gene has CDR1 MNHEY and CDR2 SMNVEV (reference sequence). Germline trimming cut 3 bases from V and 6 bases from J; bases unmatched to any gene: 8.

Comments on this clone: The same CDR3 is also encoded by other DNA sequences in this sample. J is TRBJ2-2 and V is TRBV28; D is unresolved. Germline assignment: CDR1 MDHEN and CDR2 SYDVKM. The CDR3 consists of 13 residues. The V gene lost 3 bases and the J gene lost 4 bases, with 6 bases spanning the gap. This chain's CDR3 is CASSLSRTGELFF. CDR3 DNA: TGTGCCAGCAGTTTGTCTCGCACCGGGGAGCTGTTTTTT. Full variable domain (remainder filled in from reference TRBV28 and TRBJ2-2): DVKVTQSSRYLVKRTGEKVFLECVQDMDHENMFWYRQDPGLGLRLIYFSYDVKMKEKGDIPEGYSVSREKKERFSLILESASTNQTSMYLCASSLSRTGELFFGEGSRLTVL.

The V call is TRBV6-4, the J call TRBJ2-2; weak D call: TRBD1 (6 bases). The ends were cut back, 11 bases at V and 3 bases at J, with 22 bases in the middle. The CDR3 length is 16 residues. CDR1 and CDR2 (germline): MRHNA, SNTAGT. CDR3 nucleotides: TGTGCCCGTGGGACAATCACCCAGAAGCACACCGGGGAGCTGTTTTTT. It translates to CARGTITQKHTGELFF.